Detailed here is one T cell receptor (beta chain). The data belong to a study of response to subunit inactivated influenza vaccine. One entry per CDR3 protein, called by TCRdb with MiXCR from the RT-PCR reads. The data show more than 150,000 distinct CDR3 sequences, around a tenth seen once. The CDR3 runs 17 residues. Germline V lookup: CDR1 LGHNA, CDR2 YNFKEQ. V was shortened by 0 bases and J by 0 bases, with 12 bases between the two germline ends. The sequenced sample was CD8+ T cells sorted from PBMCs, obtained roughly 24 months after vaccination. This chain links TRBV4-2 with TRBJ2-1, with a tentative D call TRBD2 (6 bases). The sequence was obtained from a man aged 50 to 69 who received an inactivated influenza vaccine. The CDR3 DNA is TGTGCCAGCAGCCAAGACTGGACGGGGGTCTCCTACAATGAGCAGTTCTTC. Amino acid sequence: CASSQDWTGVSYNEQFF.